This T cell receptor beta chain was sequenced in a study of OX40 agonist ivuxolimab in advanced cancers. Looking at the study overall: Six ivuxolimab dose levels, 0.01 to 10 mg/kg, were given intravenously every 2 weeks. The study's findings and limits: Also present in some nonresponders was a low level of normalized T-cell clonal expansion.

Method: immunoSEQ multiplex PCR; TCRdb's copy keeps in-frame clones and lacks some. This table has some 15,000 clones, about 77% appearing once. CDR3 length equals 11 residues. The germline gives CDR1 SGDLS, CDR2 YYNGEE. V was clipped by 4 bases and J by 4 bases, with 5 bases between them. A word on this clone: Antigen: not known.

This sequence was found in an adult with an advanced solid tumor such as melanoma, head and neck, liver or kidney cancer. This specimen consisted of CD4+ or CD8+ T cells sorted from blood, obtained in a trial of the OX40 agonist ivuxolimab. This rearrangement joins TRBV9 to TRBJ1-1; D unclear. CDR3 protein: CASSPGTEAFF. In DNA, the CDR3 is TGTGCCAGCAGCCCCGGCACTGAAGCTTTCTTT.